This record looks at one T cell receptor beta chain sequence and its context. Its target is unknown. This CDR3 has 14 residues. In germline, CDR1 is WSHSY, CDR2 SAAADI. Trimming stripped 3 bases from V and 3 bases from J, with 9 bases between. TCRdb re-called the 5' RACE reads through MiXCR, storing one row per CDR3 protein. The table lists about 890,000 distinct CDR3 sequences, approximately 13% of them singletons, with roughly 1.5% in the top ten. This record belongs to a study of identical twins. Study-wide results and limits: Whereas memory repertoires showed no such difference, abundant cord blood beta clonotypes carried fewer insertions.

This same sample was also taken into another study, of yellow fever vaccine responses in identical twins.

The chain links TRBV10-2 to TRBJ2-1; D gene unclear. The sample was PBMCs. This receptor was identified in a woman younger than 30 in good health. The CDR3 DNA sequence: TGCGCCAGCAGTGATTCCCGGGTCTACAATGAGCAGTTCTTC. Protein sequence: CASSDSRVYNEQFF.